The 2 T cell receptor beta chains in this list originate from one sample, sequenced in a study of breast tumors, draining lymph nodes, adjacent tissues (dated by TCRdb to about 2016). The receptor library was made with multiplex PCR. Sequencing was performed on an Illumina HiSeq 2000. Clones were called with MiXCR by TCRdb after fastp trimmed the public reads at Q25, and only in-frame beta chains were retained. Rows are combined by CDR3 protein, so each entry shows the most common genes and DNA. The sample table lists about 270,000 distinct CDR3 sequences, over 30% of them with a count of one. The ten largest make up around 1.1% of the sample. The axillary draining lymph nodes of breast cancer patients were the source of the lymph node samples. Material: axillary lymph node tissue. Source of these receptors: a female donor with breast cancer. Some clones in this sample may be carry-over from other donors' samples.

This clonotype was seen repeatedly, ten times or more. The chain carries TRBV20-1 and TRBJ2-7, with 7 bases that match TRBD2. The CDR3 sequence is 12 residues long. V was pared by 5 bases and J by 3 bases, with 4 bases of the junction left unmatched. The V gene's germline CDR1 is DFQATT and CDR2 SNEGSKA (reference sequence). The CDR3: CSAGGVHYEQYF. The CDR3 DNA reads TGCAGTGCTGGGGGGGTTCACTACGAGCAGTACTTC.

In this sample, this clonotype turned up many times. The rearrangement joins TRBV24-1 to TRBJ2-7, with a possible D match to TRBD1 (7 bases). Deletions cut 7 bases from V and 7 bases from J, with 13 bases between. Germline V CDR1 and CDR2: KGHDR, SFDVKD. CDR3 size: 12 residues. For the CDR3, the DNA is TGTGCCACCAGCGAGACAGGGAGGGAGCAGTACTTC. This sequence encodes CATSETGREQYF.